One sample yielded the 27 T cell receptor beta chains listed below, sequenced in a study of T-cell reconstitution after alpha-beta-depleted transplantation in children. General study points: One year post-transplant, T-cell counts and diversity were largely derived from T cells produced anew.

Preparation of the TCRbeta library was carried out with unique molecular identifiers. MiXCR, applied by TCRdb to the PCR reads, yields one record per CDR3 protein. The sample has about 300,000 distinct CDR3 sequences, 7.5% to 9% seen once; the top ten hold 9.1%. These TCRs' antigens remain unknown. The sequencing here drew on peripheral blood, taken 360 days after TCRalphabeta/CD19-depleted stem cell transplant. The receptors come from a female patient aged 2-15 years who had a stem cell transplant for Fanconi anemia, so the T cells may come from the graft donor.

This clonotype was seen only a few times. This rearrangement joins TRBV30 to TRBJ1-5; D uncertain. Trimming removed 5 bases at V and 3 bases at J, with 11 bases between. The CDR3 length is 13 residues. Per germline, CDR1 GTSNPN and CDR2 SVGIG (reference sequence). The CDR3 nucleotides are TGTGCCTGGTCTGGGGTTTACAATCAGCCCCAGCATTTT. This encodes CAWSGVYNQPQHF. Using reference TRBV30 and TRBJ1-5 for the parts outside the CDR3, the full variable domain is SQTIHQWPATLVQPVGSPLSLECTVEGTSNPNLYWYRQAAGRGLQLLFYSVGIGQISSEVPQNLSASRPQDRQFILSSKKLLLSDSGFYLCAWSGVYNQPQHFGDGTRLSIL.

This clonotype was seen many times. The chain carries TRBV10-3 and TRBJ2-7; D call uncertain. Germline CDR1 ENHRY, CDR2 SYGVKD. CDR3 length: 12 amino acids. The germline V and J ends were trimmed by 2 bases and 0 bases, with 2 bases remaining between them. The DNA of the CDR3 is TGTGCCATCAGTGAGATCTCCTACGAGCAGTACTTC. Residues: CAISEISYEQYF.

The sample holds many counts of this clonotype. V and J are TRBV5-1 and TRBJ2-7; 7 bases agree with TRBD1. Germline V CDR1 and CDR2: SGHRS, YFSETQ. Germline trimming cut 4 bases from V and 1 base from J; bases unmatched to any gene: 5. This CDR3 has 14 amino acids. CDR3 loop: CASSQTGPSYEQYF. DNA of the CDR3: TGCGCCAGCAGCCAGACAGGGCCTTCCTACGAGCAGTACTTC.

CDR3 sequence reads: CASSLALRVGQEEETQYF. The CDR3 DNA sequence: TGTGCCAGCAGCTTAGCGCTACGCGTGGGACAGGAAGAAGAGACCCAGTACTTC. The chain combines TRBV7-8 with TRBJ2-5, with 8 nucleotides matching TRBD1. This CDR3 has 18 residues. V dropped 0 bases and J dropped 3; count of bases not matched to a gene: 12. Germline lookup yields CDR1 SGHVS and CDR2 FQNEAQ.

The J gene is TRBJ2-3, the V gene TRBV6-2 or TRBV6-3; a weak D match, TRBD1 (6 bases). V lost 8 bases to trimming and J lost 4 bases, with 19 bases between them. The CDR3 contains 15 residues. The germline V gene encodes CDR1 MNHEY and CDR2 SVGEGT. In DNA, the CDR3 is TGTGCCAGCCACGGACCCCGGCCAGGGGCAGATACGCAGTATTTT. It yields the protein CASHGPRPGADTQYF.

This clonotype was counted many times. The chain uses TRBV9 and TRBJ2-7; 8 nucleotides agree with TRBD1. The CDR3 loop spans 15 amino acids. The J segment lost 2 bases and the V segment lost 4 bases, leaving 8 bases of the junction unmatched. Per the germline V gene, CDR1 is SGDLS and CDR2 is YYNGEE. CDR3 in DNA: TGTGCCAGCAGCTTCTCCGGGACAGGAGCCTACGAGCAGTACTTC. Amino acid sequence: CASSFSGTGAYEQYF.

In this sample, this clonotype turned up a few times. The chain recombines TRBV7-3 with TRBJ2-7; D is ambiguous. The length of the CDR3 is 12 residues. V dropped 7 bases and J dropped 2 bases, with 9 bases sitting between them. The germline V gene encodes CDR1 SGHTA and CDR2 FQGTGA. CDR3 residues: CASTPAPYEQYF. As DNA, the CDR3 is TGTGCCAGCACCCCCGCCCCCTACGAGCAGTACTTC.

The sample holds one count of this clonotype. The J gene is TRBJ1-5, the V gene TRBV11-2; perhaps TRBD1 as D (5 bases). Trimming removed 5 bases at V and 4 bases at J, with 12 bases between. The CDR3 is 14 amino acids. CDR1 and CDR2 from the germline V gene are SGHAT and FQNNGV. The CDR3 loop reads CASSPGGVNQPQHF. The CDR3 region has the DNA TGTGCCAGCAGCCCCGGGGGGGTGAATCAGCCCCAGCATTTT.

The chain couples TRBV5-5 to TRBJ2-7, with 7 nucleotides matching TRBD1. Losses at the gene ends were 2 bases for V and 3 bases for J; bases not matched to a gene: 8. CDR3 length equals 15 residues. Germline V gene lookup returns CDR1 SGHKS and CDR2 YYEKEE (reference sequence). The CDR3 protein is CASSFIPDRSYEQYV. DNA for the CDR3: TGTGCCAGCAGCTTTATTCCGGACAGGAGCTACGAGCAGTACGTC.

The chain links TRBV29-1 to TRBJ1-2; 7 bases map to TRBD1. In germline, CDR1 is SQVTM, CDR2 ANQGSEA. After removal of 6 bases from V and 8 bases from J, the junction contained 15 bases not matched to a gene. The length of the CDR3 is 14 residues. The CDR3 sequence: CSVQKQGTVGGYTF. For the CDR3, the DNA is TGCAGCGTACAGAAACAGGGGACGGTAGGGGGCTACACCTTC.

This chain connects TRBV6-5 to TRBJ2-3; 8 bases are a match to TRBD1. This CDR3 comprises 17 residues. The V gene end was trimmed by 0 bases and the J gene end by 5 bases; junction bases not matched to a gene: 10. CDR1 is MNHEY and CDR2 is SVGAGI in the germline V gene. The CDR3 protein is CASSYSQGAVVGDTQYF. CDR3 bases: TGTGCCAGCAGTTACTCCCAGGGGGCGGTTGTCGGAGATACGCAGTATTTT.

In this sample, this clonotype turned up a few times. V usage is TRBV5-1 and J usage is TRBJ1-4; D is perhaps TRBD1 (5 bases). Trimming left V 7 bases short and J 4 bases short, with 14 bases between. Per the germline V gene, CDR1 is SGHRS and CDR2 is YFSETQ. CDR3 length equals 14 residues. The CDR3 here is CASRVQANNEKLFF. DNA for the CDR3: TGCGCCAGCCGGGTACAGGCAAATAATGAAAAACTGTTTTTT.

In this sample, this clonotype turned up many times. V usage is TRBV7-9 and J usage is TRBJ2-5, with D unresolved. Trimming removed 2 bases from V and 6 bases from J, with 13 bases in between. The CDR3 has 14 residues. Germline loops: CDR1 SEHNR, CDR2 FQNEAQ (reference sequence). The CDR3 reads CASSLLRHGQTQYF. The CDR3 DNA sequence: TGTGCCAGCAGCTTATTAAGGCACGGCCAGACCCAGTACTTC.

Many counts were recorded for this clonotype. This chain uses TRBV12-3 or TRBV12-4 with TRBJ2-1; possibly TRBD2 for D (7 bases). The CDR3 length is 13 residues. The ends were cut back, 4 bases at V and 14 bases at J, with 18 bases in the middle. CDR3 DNA sequence: TGTGCCAGCAGTTCGGCTACCCGGGGGGCGAAGTTCTTC. It codes for CASSSATRGAKFF.

The rearrangement uses TRBV6-1 and TRBJ1-2; 7 bases match TRBD1. The length of the CDR3 is 14 residues. V shed 11 bases, J shed 4 bases, and the junction held 13 bases outside the gene matches. CDR1 MNHNS and CDR2 SASEGT come from the germline V gene. The chain's CDR3 is CASGEVGQSYGYTF. The CDR3 region has the DNA TGTGCCTCTGGGGAAGTGGGACAGTCCTATGGCTACACCTTC.

This clonotype appeared many times. The V gene is TRBV5-1, the J gene TRBJ2-5; 14 bases align to TRBD2. J was trimmed by 5 bases and V by 4 bases; bases with no gene match: 10. This CDR3 comprises 17 residues. From germline, CDR1 is SGHRS and CDR2 YFSETQ. The CDR3 here is CASSRTPGLAGDETQYF. The CDR3 region has the DNA TGCGCCAGCAGCCGCACTCCGGGACTAGCGGGAGATGAGACCCAGTACTTC.

At least ten counts were recorded for this clonotype. This chain links TRBV6-5 with TRBJ1-2; D is ambiguous. Trimming removed 2 bases from V and 1 base from J, with 11 bases in between. The CDR3 is 15 amino acids. CDR1 is MNHEY and CDR2 is SVGAGI in the germline V gene. CDR3: CASSYMGVDNYGYTF. The CDR3 DNA reads TGTGCCAGCAGTTACATGGGAGTCGATAACTATGGCTACACCTTC.

The sample holds many counts of this clonotype. The V call is TRBV10-3, the J call TRBJ2-2; 7 nucleotides match TRBD1. The CDR3 contains 15 residues. CDR1 and CDR2 from the germline V gene are ENHRY and SYGVKD. V lost 5 bases and J lost 1; bases outside the gene matches: 4. DNA for the CDR3: TGTGCCATCAGTACCGGGACAGAGAACACCGGGGAGCTGTTTTTT. This gives the protein CAISTGTENTGELFF.

This clonotype appeared a few times. V usage is TRBV7-2 and J usage is TRBJ2-5; TRBD1 agrees at 11 bases. Germline CDR1 and CDR2: SGHTA and FQGNSA. The J segment lost 5 bases and the V segment lost 4 bases, leaving 9 bases of the junction unmatched. CDR3 length: 16 residues. The CDR3 loop is CASSSPDRGPLETQYF. In DNA, the CDR3 is TGTGCCAGCAGCTCTCCGGACAGGGGGCCCCTGGAGACCCAGTACTTC.

This clonotype was seen only a few times. The chain carries TRBV20-1 and TRBJ2-2, with TRBD2 matching 7 bases. CDR1 and CDR2 (germline): DFQATT, SNEGSKA (reference sequence). The CDR3 runs to 15 residues. Germline trimming cut 3 bases from V and 0 bases from J; bases unmatched to any gene: 4. The CDR3 region has the DNA TGCAGTGCTAGTCCTGGACTAGCGAACACCGGGGAGCTGTTTTTT. This gives the protein CSASPGLANTGELFF.

This clonotype appeared many times. The V call is TRBV20-1, the J call TRBJ2-7; D assignment may be TRBD1 or TRBD2 (5 bases each). CDR1 and CDR2 from the germline V gene are DFQATT and SNEGSKA (reference sequence). Trimming removed 4 bases at V and 0 bases at J, with 13 bases between. The CDR3 loop spans 14 amino acids. CDR3 sequence (DNA): TGCAGTGCTACGCCCGGGGACCACTCCTACGAGCAGTACTTC. Translated, it gives CSATPGDHSYEQYF.

The rearrangement uses TRBV7-3 and TRBJ1-4, with 7 positions matching TRBD1. The CDR3 consists of 19 residues. Losses at the gene ends were 0 bases for V and 6 bases for J; bases not matched to a gene: 16. Germline CDR1 reads SGHTA; CDR2 reads FQGTGA. As DNA, the CDR3 is TGTGCCAGCAGCTTAACTTGGACGGTGTTGAGGGACAGCGATGAAAAACTGTTTTTT. Its protein product is CASSLTWTVLRDSDEKLFF.

This clonotype was detected ten times or more. V usage is TRBV5-1 and J usage is TRBJ1-4; D remains unclear. V was cut by 1 base and J by 7 bases, with 14 bases left in between. Germline assignment: CDR1 SGHRS and CDR2 YFSETQ. The CDR3 totals 15 residues. The CDR3 here is CASSLTGPSGEKLFF. The CDR3 DNA follows: TGCGCCAGCAGCTTGACCGGCCCCAGTGGTGAAAAACTGTTTTTT. The whole variable domain, filled in from reference TRBV5-1 and TRBJ1-4, reads KAGVTQTPRYLIKTRGQQVTLSCSPISGHRSVSWYQQTPGQGLQFLFEYFSETQRNKGNFPGRFSGRQFSNSRSEMNVSTLELGDSALYLCASSLTGPSGEKLFFGSGTQLSVL.

Many counts were recorded for this clonotype. J is TRBJ2-1 and V is TRBV25-1, with D maybe TRBD2 (6 bases). The V gene's germline CDR1 is MGHDK and CDR2 SYGVNS. CDR3 length: 15 residues. V lost 1 base, J lost 9 bases, and 16 bases lay in between. The CDR3 DNA reads as TGTGCCAGCAGTGAATGGGTGGCCAGGGAGGCTGAGCAGTTCTTC. It encodes CASSEWVAREAEQFF.

This clonotype was counted many times. The chain uses TRBV29-1 and TRBJ1-2, with 8 bases fitting TRBD1. Looked up from germline, CDR1 is SQVTM and CDR2 is ANQGSEA. This CDR3 comprises 12 residues. J gave up 11 bases and V 7 bases, and 12 bases lay outside the gene matches. Here the CDR3 DNA reads TGCAGCGCCAGACGAGCGGACAGGGAGTACACCTTC. This codes for CSARRADREYTF.

This clonotype has a handful of counts. The chain carries TRBV28 and TRBJ1-6; D possibly corresponds to TRBD1 (5 bases). Germline values: CDR1 MDHEN, CDR2 SYDVKM. This CDR3 has 17 residues. Trimming stripped 3 bases from V and 9 bases from J, with 21 bases between. CDR3 sequence reads: CASSFGGSRGVTSPLHF. The CDR3 nucleotides read TGTGCCAGCAGTTTTGGTGGTTCGAGAGGGGTTACTTCACCCCTCCACTTT.

This clonotype came up many times. The chain uses TRBV4-2 and TRBJ2-3; D is perhaps TRBD2 (6 bases). Trimming left V 2 bases short and J 0 bases short, with 12 bases between. Germline V gives CDR1 LGHNA, CDR2 YNFKEQ. The CDR3 consists of 16 residues. In DNA form, the CDR3 reads TGTGCCAGCAGCCAACAAAAAGGGACTAGCACAGATACGCAGTATTTT. Translation gives CASSQQKGTSTDTQYF.